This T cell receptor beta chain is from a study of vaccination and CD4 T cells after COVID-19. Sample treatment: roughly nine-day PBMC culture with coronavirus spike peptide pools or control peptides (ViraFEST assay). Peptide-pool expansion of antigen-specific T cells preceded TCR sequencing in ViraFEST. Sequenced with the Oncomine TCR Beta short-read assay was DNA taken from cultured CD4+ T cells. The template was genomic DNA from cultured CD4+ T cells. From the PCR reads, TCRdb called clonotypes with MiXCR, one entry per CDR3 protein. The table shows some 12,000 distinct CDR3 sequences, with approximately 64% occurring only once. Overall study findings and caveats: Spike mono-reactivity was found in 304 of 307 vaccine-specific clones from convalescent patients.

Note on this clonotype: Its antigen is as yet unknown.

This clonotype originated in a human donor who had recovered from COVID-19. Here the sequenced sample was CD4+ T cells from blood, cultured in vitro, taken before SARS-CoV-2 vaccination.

The CDR3 nucleotides read TGTGCCACCAGTACTACTAGCGGGGGGTGGGGTGAGCAGTTCTTC. Translating gives CATSTTSGGWGEQFF. The chain employs TRBV24-1 and TRBJ2-1, with 12 bases aligning to TRBD2. J lost 9 bases, V lost 6 bases, and 8 bases had no gene match. The germline gives CDR1 KGHDR, CDR2 SFDVKD. The CDR3 spans 15 residues.